This is a list of T cell receptor beta chains from one sample in a study of cytomegalovirus exposure and HLA in healthy donors. Clones were sequenced by immunoSEQ multiplex PCR, and TCRdb holds only the in-frame ones, with some missing. The sample yields under 200,000 clones, approximately 12% seen once. The sample consisted of PBMCs. The receptors here all came from a man aged 45-65 years in good health and CMV-seropositive. CDR3s include the opening cysteine and the closing phenylalanine or tryptophan. D genes are given only for firm matches. Size tells how often a clone was seen (once, few, many) or the class of an expanded clone, and some rows leave it out.

J | size | V | D | CDR3 | DNA
TRBJ1-6 | - | TRBV6-6 | - | CASSDTLLGSPLHF | TGTGCCAGCAGCGACACTTTGTTAGGTTCACCCCTCCACTTT
TRBJ2-7 | - | TRBV6-6 | TRBD1 | CASGSGTGGYEQYF | TGTGCCAGCGGATCGGGGACAGGGGGATACGAGCAGTACTTC
TRBJ2-3 | few | TRBV7-8 | TRBD2 | CASSYGLAGGRDTQYF | TGTGCCAGCAGCTACGGACTAGCGGGGGGGCGGGATACGCAGTATTTT
TRBJ1-3 | - | TRBV30 | - | CAWSVEHKEGNTIYF | TGTGCCTGGAGTGTGGAACATAAGGAGGGAAACACCATATATTTT
TRBJ2-5 | few | TRBV6-5 | - | CASSYLQATGGTQYF | TGTGCCAGCAGTTACCTACAAGCGACCGGGGGGACCCAGTACTTC
TRBJ2-2 | few | TRBV7-6 | - | CASSLGTFNTGELFF | TGTGCCAGCAGCTTGGGGACATTTAACACCGGGGAGCTGTTTTTT
TRBJ2-1 | - | TRBV9 | TRBD2 | CASSVALAGGSSYNEQFF | TGTGCCAGCAGCGTAGCACTAGCGGGGGGGAGCTCCTACAATGAGCAGTTCTTC
TRBJ1-2 | few | TRBV7-8 | TRBD1 | CASSLQGVYGYTF | TGTGCCAGCAGCTTACAGGGGGTTTATGGCTACACCTTC
TRBJ1-2 | few | TRBV18 | - | CASSRSEGGYTF | TGTGCCAGCTCACGGTCGGAGGGAGGCTACACCTTC
TRBJ2-5 | - | TRBV7-8 | - | CASSLEAAEILQETQYF | TGTGCCAGCAGCTTAGAGGCAGCGGAGATTCTTCAAGAGACCCAGTACTTC
TRBJ1-4 | few | TRBV4-3 | - | CASSQDNPPDTRNEKLFF | TGCGCCAGCAGCCAAGACAACCCGCCGGACACCCGTAATGAAAAACTGTTTTTT
TRBJ1-1 | - | TRBV11-3 | - | CASSLSGGSTEAFF | TGTGCCAGCAGCTTGTCTGGGGGGAGCACTGAAGCTTTCTTT
TRBJ1-5 | few | TRBV9 | - | CASSSSGFNQPQHF | TGTGCCAGCAGCTCCTCGGGTTTCAATCAGCCCCAGCATTTT
TRBJ1-6 | - | TRBV2 | TRBD1 | CASSRDRANNSPLHF | TGTGCCAGCAGCAGAGACAGGGCAAACAATTCACCCCTCCACTTT
TRBJ2-3 | - | TRBV30 | TRBD2 | CAWSQGSGGALDTQYF | TGTGCCTGGAGTCAAGGAAGCGGGGGGGCCTTGGATACGCAGTATTTT
TRBJ1-1 | - | TRBV7-2 | - | CASSLGVGNTEAFF | TGTGCCAGCAGCTTAGGAGTTGGGAACACTGAAGCTTTCTTT
TRBJ1-1 | few | TRBV9 | - | CASSRNTGEAFF | TGTGCCAGCAGTCGTAATACAGGTGAAGCTTTCTTT
TRBJ1-1 | few | TRBV11-3 | - | CASSLKGRAFF | TGTGCCAGCAGCTTAAAAGGGAGGGCTTTCTTT
TRBJ2-5 | - | TRBV28 | TRBD1 | CASSPGQAPETQYF | TGTGCCAGCAGTCCGGGACAGGCCCCAGAGACCCAGTACTTC
TRBJ1-2 | few | TRBV30 | - | CAWKGGGYTF | TGTGCCTGGAAGGGAGGTGGCTACACCTTC
TRBJ1-1 | few | TRBV7-2 | - | CASSSNRGMRTEAFF | TGTGCCAGCAGCTCAAATAGGGGGATGCGGACTGAAGCTTTCTTT
TRBJ1-1 | - | TRBV11-3 | - | CASSLTGDTEAFF | TGTGCCAGCAGCCTCACCGGGGACACTGAAGCTTTCTTT
TRBJ2-7 | - | TRBV5-4 | TRBD1 | CASSVTGRGEQYF | TGTGCCAGCAGCGTGACAGGGCGCGGCGAGCAGTACTTC
TRBJ2-5 | - | TRBV11-3 | TRBD2 | CASSPPGLAGEETQYF | TGTGCCAGCAGTCCCCCGGGACTAGCGGGGGAAGAGACCCAGTACTTC
TRBJ2-3 | few | TRBV7-9 | - | CASSLEIGTQYF | TGTGCCAGCAGCTTAGAAATCGGTACGCAGTATTTT
TRBJ2-3 | - | TRBV10-3 | TRBD2 | CAISSSTSGGTDTQYF | TGTGCCATCAGTTCCTCGACTAGCGGGGGAACAGATACGCAGTATTTT
TRBJ1-2 | few | TRBV5-1 | TRBD1 | CASTRGTPGQGYGYTF | TGCGCCAGCACTCGGGGGACCCCGGGACAGGGGTATGGCTACACCTTC
TRBJ1-6 | few | TRBV6-5 | - | CASSYRVDAPLHF | TGTGCCAGCAGTTACCGGGTGGATGCCCCCCTCCACTTT
TRBJ1-1 | - | TRBV11-3 | - | CASSSPPQGGTEAFF | TGTGCCAGCAGCTCCCCCCCTCAGGGCGGCACTGAAGCTTTCTTT
TRBJ1-2 | few | TRBV5-1 | TRBD1 | CASSLAGDRGNYGYTF | TGCGCCAGCAGCTTGGCGGGGGACAGAGGTAACTATGGCTACACCTTC
TRBJ1-2 | - | TRBV25-1 | - | CASTGTNYGYTF | TGTGCCAGCACGGGGACAAACTATGGCTACACCTTC
TRBJ2-5 | - | TRBV5-1 | TRBD2 | CASSLGQRGAETQYF | TGCGCCAGCAGCTTGGGCCAGCGGGGGGCAGAGACCCAGTACTTC
TRBJ2-1 | few | TRBV6-6 | - | CASSPQGNEQFF | TGTGCCAGCAGCCCTCAGGGCAATGAGCAGTTCTTC
TRBJ1-6 | - | TRBV5-1 | - | CASSLDEGSYNSPLHF | TGCGCCAGCAGCTTGGACGAGGGCTCCTATAATTCACCCCTCCACTTT
TRBJ1-2 | - | TRBV7-3 | - | CASSLGPGESGYTF | TGTGCCAGCAGCTTAGGCCCGGGGGAGAGTGGCTACACCTTC
TRBJ2-5 | - | TRBV6-1 | TRBD1 | CASSVDRVTQRETQYF | TGTGCCAGCAGTGTGGACAGGGTGACCCAACGGGAGACCCAGTACTTC
TRBJ1-5 | - | TRBV18 | TRBD1 | CASSPQGADQPQHF | TGTGCCAGCTCACCTCAGGGGGCTGACCAGCCCCAGCATTTT
TRBJ2-5 | - | TRBV5-4 | TRBD2 | CASNPGRGGQETQYF | TGTGCCAGCAACCCGGGGCGGGGGGGCCAGGAGACCCAGTACTTC
TRBJ1-2 | - | TRBV9 | - | CASSVDRVLKANYGYTF | TGTGCCAGCAGCGTAGACAGGGTCCTAAAAGCTAACTATGGCTACACCTTC
TRBJ2-4 | - | TRBV5-1 | TRBD1 | CASSLPGGKNIQYF | TGCGCCAGCAGCTTGCCAGGGGGCAAAAACATTCAGTACTTC
TRBJ2-3 | - | TRBV5-1 | TRBD2 | CASSSLLAGGMVSSTDTQYF | TGCGCCAGCAGCTCACTCCTAGCGGGGGGGATGGTCTCTAGCACAGATACGCAGTATTTT
TRBJ2-5 | - | TRBV7-2 | TRBD2 | CASSLELRGGQETQYF | TGTGCCAGCAGCTTAGAGTTGCGGGGGGGCCAAGAGACCCAGTACTTC
TRBJ2-1 | - | TRBV11-2 | - | CASSSSGTLYNEQFF | TGTGCCAGCAGCTCCTCCGGGACTCTCTACAATGAGCAGTTCTTC
TRBJ1-4 | few | TRBV10-3 | - | CAISDNNEKLFF | TGTGCCATCAGCGACAATAATGAAAAACTGTTTTTT
TRBJ1-5 | - | TRBV19 | - | CASSFRVVGQPQHF | TGTGCCAGTAGTTTCAGGGTCGTGGGTCAGCCCCAGCATTTT
TRBJ2-3 | - | TRBV5-1 | - | CASSFKGSSTDTQYF | TGCGCCAGCAGCTTCAAGGGGTCCAGCACAGATACGCAGTATTTT
TRBJ2-3 | few | TRBV5-1 | - | CASSLATPDTQYF | TGCGCCAGCAGCTTGGCGACTCCAGATACGCAGTATTTT
TRBJ2-3 | - | TRBV2 | TRBD2 | CASSEGLAGGPYTDTQYF | TGTGCCAGCAGTGAAGGTCTAGCGGGGGGACCCTACACAGATACGCAGTATTTT